Shown below are 17 T cell receptor beta chains from a single sample sequenced in a study of blood T cell repertoires in COVID-19. The table came from immunoSEQ multiplex PCR; TCRdb's copy has only in-frame clones and leaves some out. The sample has some 45,000 clones, over 80% seen once; the top ten hold 15%. The sequencing sample was made of peripheral blood. The receptors originated from a man aged 55 to 70 with active COVID-19.

The chain carries TRBV2 and TRBJ1-6, with TRBD1 matching over 7 bases. CDR1 SNHLY and CDR2 FYNNEI come from the germline V gene. With 5 bases clipped from V and 0 bases from J, the junction kept 4 bases outside the gene matches. This CDR3 has 16 amino acids. DNA of the CDR3: TGTGCCAGCAGTAAGACAGGGAGCTCCTATAATTCACCCCTCCACTTT. Its protein is CASSKTGSSYNSPLHF.

The CDR3 sequence: CSASLPRGGSTDTQYF. The CDR3 DNA is TGCAGTGCTAGTTTGCCCCGGGGGGGTAGCACAGATACGCAGTATTTT. The chain carries TRBV20-1 and TRBJ2-3; 8 bases map to TRBD2. Germline V lookup: CDR1 DFQATT, CDR2 SNEGSKA (reference sequence). This CDR3 comprises 16 residues. V shed 3 bases, J shed 0 bases, and the junction held 8 bases outside the gene matches.

The chain joins TRBV2 to TRBJ2-3; 11 bases map to TRBD2. V lost 8 bases and J lost 10; bases outside the gene matches: 11. Germline CDR1 SNHLY, CDR2 FYNNEI. CDR3 size: 14 residues. CDR3 in DNA: TGTGCCAGCGGGGTGGGACTAGCGGCAGCCTCGCAGTATTTT. Translating gives CASGVGLAAASQYF.

Only one count was recorded for this clone. V usage is TRBV12-3 or TRBV12-4 and J usage is TRBJ1-2, with D perhaps matching TRBD1 (6 bases). The CDR3 spans 12 residues. V lost 5 bases, J lost 8 bases, and 12 bases lay in between. CDR3 DNA: TGTGCCAGCAGTAACAGGGTATTGGGCTACACCTTC. Amino acids: CASSNRVLGYTF.

V is TRBV5-1 and J is TRBJ2-7; 9 bases are a match to TRBD2. With V trimmed by 0 bases and J by 7 bases, 11 bases remained unmatched. The CDR3 totals 16 residues. The germline V gene encodes CDR1 SGHRS and CDR2 YFSETQ. The CDR3 nucleotides read TGCGCCAGCAGCTTGGTGGTTAGCGGGAGCACGAAGGAGCAGTACTTC. Residues: CASSLVVSGSTKEQYF.

CDR3 in amino acids: CASSQQGENYGYTF. CDR3 sequence (DNA): TGTGCCAGCAGCCAACAGGGGGAAAACTATGGCTACACCTTC. V gene TRBV4-2 combines with J gene TRBJ1-2, with 7 bases aligning to TRBD1. This CDR3 comprises 14 residues. CDR1 and CDR2 from the germline V gene are LGHNA and YNFKEQ. Unmatched junction bases numbered 2, after V lost 2 bases and J lost 2 bases.

CDR3 in amino acids: CASSNDNNSGANVLTF. The DNA for the CDR3 is TGTGCCAGCAGTAACGACAACAACTCTGGGGCCAACGTCCTGACTTTC. This chain links TRBV2 with TRBJ2-6; D gene ambiguous. V was pared by 5 bases and J by 0 bases, with 11 bases between. This CDR3 is 16 amino acids long. The V gene's germline CDR1 is SNHLY and CDR2 FYNNEI. The full variable domain, completed using reference TRBV2 and TRBJ2-6, is EPEVTQTPSHQVTQMGQEVILRCVPISNHLYFYWYRQILGQKVEFLVSFYNNEISEKSEIFDDQFSVERPDGSNFTLKIRSTKLEDSAMYFCASSNDNNSGANVLTFGAGSRLTVL.

J is TRBJ1-1 and V is TRBV10-1; D is ambiguous. Between the trimmed V and J ends, which lost 0 bases and 2 bases, there was a span of 10 bases. Germline V gives CDR1 WNHNN, CDR2 SYGVQD (reference sequence). The CDR3 is made up of 15 amino acids. The CDR3 sequence: CASSESRQVNTEAFF. The CDR3 bases are TGCGCCAGCAGTGAGTCTCGACAAGTTAACACTGAAGCTTTCTTT.

The V gene is TRBV6-5, the J gene TRBJ1-6; 9 bases agree with TRBD1. V shed 7 bases, J shed 8 bases, and the junction held 6 bases outside the gene matches. Germline CDR1 and CDR2: MNHEY and SVGAGI. The CDR3 has 14 amino acids. In nucleotides, the CDR3 is TGTGCCAGCATCCCGGGACAGGGATATTCACCCCTCCACTTT. Amino acids: CASIPGQGYSPLHF.

The J gene is TRBJ1-1, the V gene TRBV6-5, with D possibly TRBD1 on 5 matching bases. This CDR3 region has 15 residues. Germline V CDR1 and CDR2: MNHEY, SVGAGI. V was shortened by 6 bases and J by 1 base, with 15 bases between the two germline ends. CDR3 residues: CASSRGGDGNTEAFF. In DNA form, the CDR3 reads TGTGCCAGCAGCCGGGGCGGGGACGGGAACACTGAAGCTTTCTTT.

The gene calls are TRBV7-2 and TRBJ2-7; 9 bases line up with TRBD1. Germline CDR1 is SGHTA and CDR2 is FQGNSA. V shed 5 bases, J shed 7 bases, and the junction held 9 bases outside the gene matches. The CDR3 is 14 amino acids. CDR3 sequence reads: CASSPRDRVLEQYF. The CDR3 DNA sequence: TGTGCCAGCAGCCCCCGGGACAGGGTCTTAGAGCAGTACTTC.

This chain uses TRBV5-1 with TRBJ2-3, with 13 nucleotides matching TRBD2. CDR1 is SGHRS, CDR2 YFSETQ, per germline. V shed 5 bases, J shed 3 bases, and the junction held 9 bases outside the gene matches. The length of the CDR3 is 17 residues. The CDR3: CASRPTQLAGGTDTQYF. The CDR3 nucleotides read TGCGCCAGCAGACCTACCCAACTAGCGGGAGGGACAGATACGCAGTATTTT.

The rearrangement joins TRBV5-1 to TRBJ2-1, with TRBD2 as a possible D gene (6 bases). Germline CDR1 reads SGHRS; CDR2 reads YFSETQ. Trimming took 0 bases from V and 4 from J, leaving 11 bases between them. The CDR3 sequence is 15 residues long. CDR3 in DNA: TGCGCCAGCAGCTTGGAGCGGGTACCGTACAATGAGCAGTTCTTC. Its translation is CASSLERVPYNEQFF.

V is TRBV29-1 and J is TRBJ1-5; 7 bases line up with TRBD1. J lost 4 bases, V lost 4 bases, and 7 bases had no gene match. CDR1 is SQVTM, CDR2 ANQGSEA, per germline. This CDR3 region has 14 residues. CDR3 protein: CSVAGTDPNQPQHF. In nucleotides, the CDR3 is TGCAGCGTTGCCGGGACAGACCCTAATCAGCCCCAGCATTTT.

V gene TRBV12-3 or TRBV12-4 combines with J gene TRBJ1-2; 7 nucleotides match TRBD1. This CDR3 has 12 amino acids. Trimming removed 5 bases from V and 3 bases from J; junction bases left unmatched: 0. The DNA of the CDR3 is TGTGCCAGCAGTGGGACAGACTATGGCTACACCTTC. This encodes CASSGTDYGYTF.

This clone was detected once. The rearrangement joins TRBV6-2 or TRBV6-3 to TRBJ1-1; 9 bases map to TRBD1. V was clipped by 2 bases and J by 11 bases; unmatched bases: 3. The CDR3 contains 12 residues. The germline CDR1 and CDR2 sequences are MNHEY and SVGEGT. The CDR3: CASSYGTGKAFF. CDR3 coding DNA: TGTGCCAGCAGTTACGGGACAGGGAAGGCTTTCTTT.

CDR3 sequence: CASSGDRDNEQFF. DNA of the CDR3: TGTGCCAGCAGTGGAGACAGAGACAATGAGCAGTTCTTC. The V gene is TRBV25-1, the J gene TRBJ2-1; possible D gene TRBD1, 5 bases. Trimming took 4 bases from V and 5 from J, leaving 9 bases between them. This CDR3 is built from 13 residues. Germline-derived CDR1 and CDR2 are MGHDK and SYGVNS.